A selection of T cell receptor beta chains follows, all from one sample in a study of T cells of healthy individuals. TCRdb itself ran the 5' RACE reads through MiXCR, one entry per CDR3 protein. The sample lists about 96,000 distinct CDR3 sequences; 15% to 20% were seen once. All receptors come from a human donor in good health. Both conserved end residues are part of each CDR3. D genes are given only for firm matches. Clone size, where shown, is once, few, many, or a class for clones that have expanded.

len	abundance	j_gene	d_gene	v_gene	CDR3nt	CDR3aa
15	-	TRBJ2-3	TRBD1	TRBV12-3/TRBV12-4	TGTGCCAGCACCCAGGGGGACCGCATACCAGATACGCAGTATTTT	CASTQGDRIPDTQYF
16	-	TRBJ2-2	-	TRBV28	TGTGCCAGCAGTTTGTACGAGACAACGAACACCGGGGAGCTGTTTTTT	CASSLYETTNTGELFF
15	few	TRBJ2-7	TRBD2	TRBV27	TGTGCCAGCAGTGCCCGGACGACTAGCGGGTACGAGCAGTACTTC	CASSARTTSGYEQYF
12	few	TRBJ2-7	-	TRBV7-9	TGTGCCAGCAGCTTATTCGATTACGAGCAGTACTTC	CASSLFDYEQYF
14	-	TRBJ2-7	-	TRBV2	TGTGCCAGCAGGACAGGGGAGGGGACCTACGAGCAGTACTTC	CASRTGEGTYEQYF
17	few	TRBJ1-3	-	TRBV9	TGTGCCAGCAGCGTATTTTCCGGAGGGGAGTCTGGAAACACCATATATTTT	CASSVFSGGESGNTIYF
14	few	TRBJ2-1	-	TRBV27	TGTGCCAGCAGTATTCTAGCACCTCACAATGAGCAGTTCTTC	CASSILAPHNEQFF
15	few	TRBJ2-3	-	TRBV6-4	TGTGCCAGCAGTCTAACAGGAGGAGGGACAGATACGCAGTATTTT	CASSLTGGGTDTQYF
13	-	TRBJ2-2	TRBD2	TRBV20-1	TGCAGTGCTCGGGGAGGGTTCACCGGGGAGCTGTTTTTT	CSARGGFTGELFF
14	few	TRBJ1-1	TRBD1	TRBV2	TGTGCCAGCAGTCGGGACAGGGGGTACACTGAAGCTTTCTTT	CASSRDRGYTEAFF
14	few	TRBJ2-7	-	TRBV6-2/TRBV6-3	TGTGCCAGCAGTTACCCTGACCACGGGTACGAGCAGTACTTC	CASSYPDHGYEQYF
14	-	TRBJ2-7	TRBD1	TRBV28	TGTGCCAGCAGGGAAGGGACAGGGGCTTCCGAGCAGTACTTC	CASREGTGASEQYF
15	-	TRBJ2-3	-	TRBV4-3	TGCGCCAGCAGCCAAGCAGGAGCTGGGGAAGATACGCAGTATTTT	CASSQAGAGEDTQYF
14	many	TRBJ2-1	TRBD2	TRBV20-1	TGCAGTGCTAGAGAGCTAGCGGTCTACAATGAGCAGTTCTTC	CSARELAVYNEQFF
13	-	TRBJ2-5	-	TRBV20-1	TGCAGTGCTAGTGCCAGGGGACAAGAGACCCAGTACTTC	CSASARGQETQYF
15	many	TRBJ1-2	TRBD1	TRBV9	TGTGCCAGCAGCGTGGGAAACAGGGGGGACTATGGCTACACCTTC	CASSVGNRGDYGYTF
12	-	TRBJ2-1	-	TRBV20-1	TGCAGTGCTAGTTACTTAGTGGCCACACGGTTCTTC	CSASYLVATRFF
13	-	TRBJ2-7	-	TRBV30	TGTGCCTGGAGGGTGCAGGGAATTCACGAGCAGTACTTC	CAWRVQGIHEQYF
13	-	TRBJ2-3	-	TRBV7-2	TGTGCCAGCGGGCCAACAGGGACAGATACGCAGTATTTT	CASGPTGTDTQYF
13	-	TRBJ2-2	-	TRBV2	TGTGCCAGCAGTGAAGACGGGACCGGGGAGCTGTTTTTT	CASSEDGTGELFF
15	few	TRBJ2-3	-	TRBV4-2	TGTGCCAGCAGCCAAGGAAGGGAACACACAGATACGCAGTATTTT	CASSQGREHTDTQYF
12	many	TRBJ1-1	-	TRBV7-2	TGTGCCAGCAGCTTAGAGAACACTGAAGCTTTCTTT	CASSLENTEAFF
15	-	TRBJ2-1	-	TRBV2	TGTGCCAGCAGTGGAGCGGCTAGCTCCTACAATGAGCAGTTCTTC	CASSGAASSYNEQFF
18	-	TRBJ2-3	TRBD2	TRBV14	TGTGCCAGCAGCCAATTCCTAAGACTAGCGGGAGCCGTAGATACGCAGTATTTT	CASSQFLRLAGAVDTQYF
15	-	TRBJ2-1	-	TRBV24-1	TGTGCCACCAGTGATTTAAAACGGCCGGGCAATGAGCAGTTCTTC	CATSDLKRPGNEQFF
15	-	TRBJ2-3	TRBD2	TRBV10-3	TGTGCCATCAGTGACGATAGCGGGATGCCAGATACGCAGTATTTT	CAISDDSGMPDTQYF
16	-	TRBJ2-3	TRBD1	TRBV6-2/TRBV6-3	TGTGCCAGCAACCCCTCGAGGGACAGGGGGCGCTGTACGCAGTATTTT	CASNPSRDRGRCTQYF
14	-	TRBJ1-5	TRBD1	TRBV25-1	TGTGCCAGCAGTAAAGGACAGGGGGTTCAGCCCCAGCATTTT	CASSKGQGVQPQHF
16	-	TRBJ2-6	-	TRBV2	TGTGCCAGCAGACCGTATATTGGGGCTGGGGCCAACGTCCTGACTTTC	CASRPYIGAGANVLTF
14	-	TRBJ2-3	-	TRBV7-2	TGTGCCAGCAGCGCCAGGAACCTCAGGAATACGCAGTATTTT	CASSARNLRNTQYF
16	-	TRBJ2-1	TRBD1	TRBV6-2/TRBV6-3	TGTGCCAGCAGTTACCATCCCGGGACAGGATACAATGAGCAGTTCTTC	CASSYHPGTGYNEQFF
14	-	TRBJ2-7	-	TRBV18	TGTGCCAGCGCATTCCGACAGGCCTCCTACGAGCAGTACTTC	CASAFRQASYEQYF
16	few	TRBJ2-1	TRBD2	TRBV7-3	TGTGCCAGCAGCGACGCGAGCGGGAGGGCCTACAATGAGCAGTTCTTC	CASSDASGRAYNEQFF
14	few	TRBJ2-1	-	TRBV19	TGTGCCAGTAGTATTCTAGGGACAAGAAATGAGCAGTTCTTC	CASSILGTRNEQFF
16	many	TRBJ1-1	-	TRBV9	TGTGCCAGCAGCGTAGGAAAGGGCCCTATGAACACTGAAGCTTTCTTT	CASSVGKGPMNTEAFF
14	-	TRBJ1-6	-	TRBV28	TGTGCCAGCAGTTGGGGGGGGGAGAATTCACCCCTCCACTTT	CASSWGGENSPLHF
16	once	TRBJ2-5	TRBD2	TRBV3-1	TGTGCCAGCGCCAAAGAGGGAGGGCATCGATCGGAGACCCAGTACTTC	CASAKEGGHRSETQYF
15	-	TRBJ2-1	-	TRBV9	TGTGCCAGCAGCGCTCAACTAGATCACGTCAATGAGCAGTTCTTC	CASSAQLDHVNEQFF
13	-	TRBJ2-7	TRBD1	TRBV5-1	TGCGCCAGCAGCTCGACAGGGGCCCACGGGCAGTACTTC	CASSSTGAHGQYF
17	-	TRBJ2-3	TRBD2	TRBV11-2	TGTGCCAGCAGCTTGCGGACTAGCGGGGGGGCCCCAGATACGCAGTATTTT	CASSLRTSGGAPDTQYF
16	-	TRBJ2-7	-	TRBV21-1	TGTGCCAGCATAGGATTCGGACTACGCCCATCCTACGAGCAGTACTTC	CASIGFGLRPSYEQYF
13	many	TRBJ2-1	-	TRBV20-1	TGCAGTGCTTCCGGCCCTACTTTAAATGAGCAGTTCTTC	CSASGPTLNEQFF
14	few	TRBJ1-4	-	TRBV28	TGTGCCAGCAGCGCGACGGTCTCTAATGAAAAACTGTTTTTT	CASSATVSNEKLFF
13	few	TRBJ1-5	TRBD1	TRBV28	TGTGCCAGCAGTTTGACAGGGGAATGGCCCCAGCATTTT	CASSLTGEWPQHF
16	-	TRBJ2-1	TRBD2	TRBV28	TGTGCCAGCAGTTTATATTCGGGGGGGACAAACAATGAGCAGTTCTTC	CASSLYSGGTNNEQFF
14	few	TRBJ2-1	-	TRBV7-9	TGTGCCAGCAGCTTTAGCAGCTCCTACAATGAGCAGTTCTTC	CASSFSSSYNEQFF
19	few	TRBJ2-1	TRBD2	TRBV6-5	TGTGCCAGCAGTTACGGAACTAGCGGGGGGCTGAGCTCCTACAATGAGCAGTTCTTC	CASSYGTSGGLSSYNEQFF
12	-	TRBJ2-2	TRBD2	TRBV20-1	TGCAGCGGGGGGGATTTCACCGGGGAGCTGTTTTTT	CSGGDFTGELFF
13	few	TRBJ1-5	-	TRBV5-1	TGCGCCAGCAGCTTGGCCGAAAATCAGCCCCAGCATTTT	CASSLAENQPQHF
18	-	TRBJ2-3	TRBD2	TRBV9	TGTGCCAGCAGCGTAGGGGGAGCGGGACCAACGATGACAGATACGCAGTATTTT	CASSVGGAGPTMTDTQYF
12	few	TRBJ2-7	-	TRBV2	TGTGCCAGCAGTGAAGGTCCTTACGAGCAGTACTTC	CASSEGPYEQYF
16	-	TRBJ2-5	TRBD2	TRBV7-2	TGTGCCAGCAGCTCAGGACTAGCGGGGGGGCAAGAGACCCAGTACTTC	CASSSGLAGGQETQYF
16	few	TRBJ2-4	-	TRBV7-2	TGTGCCAGCAGCTTAGATGTCACCCTAGCCAAAAACATTCAGTACTTC	CASSLDVTLAKNIQYF